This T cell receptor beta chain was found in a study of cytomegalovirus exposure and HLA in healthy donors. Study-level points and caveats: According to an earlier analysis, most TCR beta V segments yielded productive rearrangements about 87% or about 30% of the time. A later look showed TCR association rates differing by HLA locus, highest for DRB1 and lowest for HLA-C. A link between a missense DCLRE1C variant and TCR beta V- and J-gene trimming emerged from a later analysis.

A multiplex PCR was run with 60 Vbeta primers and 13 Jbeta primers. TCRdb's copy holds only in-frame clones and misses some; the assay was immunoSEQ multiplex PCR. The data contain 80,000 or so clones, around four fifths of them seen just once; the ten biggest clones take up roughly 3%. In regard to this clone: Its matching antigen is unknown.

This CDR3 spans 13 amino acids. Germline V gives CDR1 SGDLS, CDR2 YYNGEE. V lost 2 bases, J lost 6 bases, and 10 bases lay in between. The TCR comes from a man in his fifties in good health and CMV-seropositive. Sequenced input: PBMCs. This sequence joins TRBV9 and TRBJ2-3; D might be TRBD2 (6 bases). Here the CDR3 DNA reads TGTGCCAGCAGCGTCCATCGGGGGGATACGCAGTATTTT. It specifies CASSVHRGDTQYF.